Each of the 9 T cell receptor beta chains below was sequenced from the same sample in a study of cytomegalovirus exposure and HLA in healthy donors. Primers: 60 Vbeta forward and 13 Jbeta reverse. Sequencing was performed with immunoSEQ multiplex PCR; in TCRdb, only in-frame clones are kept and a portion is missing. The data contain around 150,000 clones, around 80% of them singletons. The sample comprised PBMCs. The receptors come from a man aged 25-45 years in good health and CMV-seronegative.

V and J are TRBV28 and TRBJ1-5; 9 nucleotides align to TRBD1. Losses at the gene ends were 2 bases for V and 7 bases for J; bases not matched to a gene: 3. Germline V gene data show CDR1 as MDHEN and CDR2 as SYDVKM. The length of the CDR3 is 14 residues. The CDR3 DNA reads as TGTGCCAGCAGTTTACACACAGGGGGCCAGCCCCAGCATTTT. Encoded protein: CASSLHTGGQPQHF.

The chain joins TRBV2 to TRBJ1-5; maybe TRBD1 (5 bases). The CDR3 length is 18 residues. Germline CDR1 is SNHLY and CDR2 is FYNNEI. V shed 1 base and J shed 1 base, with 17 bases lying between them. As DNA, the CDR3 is TGTGCCAGCAGTGAAGATATAGGATCTGGGGGGAGCAATCAGCCCCAGCATTTT. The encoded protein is CASSEDIGSGGSNQPQHF.

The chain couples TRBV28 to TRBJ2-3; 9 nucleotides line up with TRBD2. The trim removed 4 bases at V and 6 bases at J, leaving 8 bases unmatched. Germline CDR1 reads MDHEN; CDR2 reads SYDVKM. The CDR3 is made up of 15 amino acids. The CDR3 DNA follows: TGTGCCAGCAGTTCCGGGACTAGCCGGGGGGATACGCAGTATTTT. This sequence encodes CASSSGTSRGDTQYF.

The CDR3 loop reads CASSLASGANVLTF. The CDR3 DNA reads TGTGCCAGCAGCTTGGCCTCGGGGGCCAACGTCCTGACTTTC. The chain combines TRBV7-9 with TRBJ2-6; D not certain. V lost 3 bases to trimming and J lost 4 bases, with 7 bases between them. Germline V gene sequence: CDR1 SEHNR, CDR2 FQNEAQ (reference sequence). This CDR3 is 14 amino acids long.

CDR3 nucleotides: TGCGCCAGCAGCCCGGACAGGATTGTGATGAACACTGAAGCTTTCTTT. Its translation is CASSPDRIVMNTEAFF. The V call is TRBV5-1, the J call TRBJ1-1; 7 nucleotides align to TRBD1. The J segment lost 0 bases and the V segment lost 4 bases, leaving 9 bases of the junction unmatched. The germline CDR1 and CDR2 sequences are SGHRS and YFSETQ. The CDR3 has 16 amino acids.

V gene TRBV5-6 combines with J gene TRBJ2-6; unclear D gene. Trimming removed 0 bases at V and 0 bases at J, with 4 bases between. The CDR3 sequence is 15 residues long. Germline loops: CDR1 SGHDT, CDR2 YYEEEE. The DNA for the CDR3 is TGTGCCAGCAGCTTGGCCAGCTCTGGGGCCAACGTCCTGACTTTC. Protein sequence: CASSLASSGANVLTF.

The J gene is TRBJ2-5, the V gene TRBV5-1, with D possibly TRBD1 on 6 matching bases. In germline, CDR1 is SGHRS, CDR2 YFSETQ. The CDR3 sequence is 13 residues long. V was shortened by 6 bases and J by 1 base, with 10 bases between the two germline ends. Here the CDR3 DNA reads TGCGCCAGCACCCAGGGGTCCCAAGAGACCCAGTACTTC. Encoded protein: CASTQGSQETQYF.

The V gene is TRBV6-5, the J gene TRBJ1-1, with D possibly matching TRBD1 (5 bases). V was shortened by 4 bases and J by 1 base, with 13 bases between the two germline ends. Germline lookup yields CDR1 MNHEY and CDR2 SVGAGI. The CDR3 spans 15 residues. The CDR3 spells CASSLARGRNTEAFF. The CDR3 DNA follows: TGTGCCAGCAGTTTGGCGCGGGGGAGGAACACTGAAGCTTTCTTT.

CDR3 sequence: CSASRESQYF. The DNA of the CDR3 is TGCAGTGCCTCACGGGAGTCGCAGTATTTT. The chain has TRBV20-1 and TRBJ2-3; D might be TRBD2 (6 bases). The V end lost 6 bases, the J end lost 10 bases, and 11 bases lay between the germline ends. This CDR3 is 10 amino acids long. Per the germline V gene, CDR1 is DFQATT and CDR2 is SNEGSKA (reference sequence).